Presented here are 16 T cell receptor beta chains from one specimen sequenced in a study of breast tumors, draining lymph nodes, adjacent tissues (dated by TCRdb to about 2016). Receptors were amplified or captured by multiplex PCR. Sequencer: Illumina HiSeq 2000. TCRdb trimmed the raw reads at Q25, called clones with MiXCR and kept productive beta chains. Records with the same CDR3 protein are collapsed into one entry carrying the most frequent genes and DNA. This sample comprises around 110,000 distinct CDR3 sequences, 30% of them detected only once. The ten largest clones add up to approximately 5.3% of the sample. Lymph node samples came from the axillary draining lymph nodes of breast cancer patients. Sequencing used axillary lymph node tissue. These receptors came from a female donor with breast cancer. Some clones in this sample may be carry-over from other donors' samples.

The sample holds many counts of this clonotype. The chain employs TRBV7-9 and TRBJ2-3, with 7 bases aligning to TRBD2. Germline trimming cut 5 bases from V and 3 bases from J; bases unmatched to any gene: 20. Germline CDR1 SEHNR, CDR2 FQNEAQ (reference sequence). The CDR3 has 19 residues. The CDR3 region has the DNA TGTGCCAGCAGCCCTTGGGCTCGGGGGGTACCCTTCGGTACAGATACGCAGTATTTT. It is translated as CASSPWARGVPFGTDTQYF. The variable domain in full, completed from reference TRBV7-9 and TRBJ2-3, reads DTGVSQNPRHKITKRGQNVTFRCDPISEHNRLYWYRQTLGQGPEFLTYFQNEAQLEKSRLLSDRFSAERPKGSFSTLEIQRTEQGDSAMYLCASSPWARGVPFGTDTQYFGPGTRLTVL.

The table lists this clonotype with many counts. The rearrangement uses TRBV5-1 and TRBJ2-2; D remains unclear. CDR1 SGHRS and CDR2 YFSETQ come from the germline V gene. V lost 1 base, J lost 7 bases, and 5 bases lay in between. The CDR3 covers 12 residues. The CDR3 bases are TGCGCCAGCAGCTTGTCAAACGGGGAGCTGTTTTTT. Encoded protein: CASSLSNGELFF. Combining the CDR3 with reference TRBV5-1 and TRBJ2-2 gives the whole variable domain KAGVTQTPRYLIKTRGQQVTLSCSPISGHRSVSWYQQTPGQGLQFLFEYFSETQRNKGNFPGRFSGRQFSNSRSEMNVSTLELGDSALYLCASSLSNGELFFGEGSRLTVL.

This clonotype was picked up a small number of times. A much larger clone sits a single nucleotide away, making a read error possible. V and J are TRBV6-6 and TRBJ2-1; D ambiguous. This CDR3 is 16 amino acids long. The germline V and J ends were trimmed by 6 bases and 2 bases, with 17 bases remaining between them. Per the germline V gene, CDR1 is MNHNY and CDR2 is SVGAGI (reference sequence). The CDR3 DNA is TGTGCCAGCAGGCTTCTGGACGGTCGCACCTACAATGAGCAGTTCTTC. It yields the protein CASRLLDGRTYNEQFF.

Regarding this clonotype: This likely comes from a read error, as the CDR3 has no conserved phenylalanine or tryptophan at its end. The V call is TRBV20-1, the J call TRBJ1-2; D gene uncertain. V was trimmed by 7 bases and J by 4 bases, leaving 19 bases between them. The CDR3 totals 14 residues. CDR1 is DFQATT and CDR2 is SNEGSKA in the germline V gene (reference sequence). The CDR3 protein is CSVLSTSSIYGYTL. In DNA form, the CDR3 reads TGCAGTGTCCTATCGACAAGCTCAATCTATGGCTACACCCTC.

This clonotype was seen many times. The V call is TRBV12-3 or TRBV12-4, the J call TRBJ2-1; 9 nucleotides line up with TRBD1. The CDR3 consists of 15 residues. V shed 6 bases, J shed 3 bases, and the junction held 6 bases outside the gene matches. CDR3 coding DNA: TGTGCCAGCAGGGATACAGGGGGCGGCTACAATGAGCAGTTCTTC. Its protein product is CASRDTGGGYNEQFF.

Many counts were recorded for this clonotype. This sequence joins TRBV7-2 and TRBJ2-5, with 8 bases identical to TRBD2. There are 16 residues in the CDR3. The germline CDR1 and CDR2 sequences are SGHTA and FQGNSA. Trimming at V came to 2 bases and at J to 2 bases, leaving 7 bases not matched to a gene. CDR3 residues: CASSLTPSGLQETQYF. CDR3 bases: TGTGCCAGCAGCTTAACTCCTAGCGGGTTACAAGAGACCCAGTACTTC.

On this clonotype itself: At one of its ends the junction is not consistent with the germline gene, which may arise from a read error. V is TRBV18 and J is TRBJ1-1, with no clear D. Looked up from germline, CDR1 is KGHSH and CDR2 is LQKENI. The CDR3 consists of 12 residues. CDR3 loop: CASSPMNSEAFF. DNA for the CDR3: TGTGCCAGCTCACCAATGAACAGTGAAGCTTTCTTT.

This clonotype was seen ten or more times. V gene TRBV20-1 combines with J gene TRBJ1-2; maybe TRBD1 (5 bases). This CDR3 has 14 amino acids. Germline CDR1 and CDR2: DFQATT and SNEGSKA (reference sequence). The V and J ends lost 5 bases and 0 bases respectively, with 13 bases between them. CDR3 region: CSARGPNSNYGYTF. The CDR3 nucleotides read TGCAGTGCTCGGGGCCCCAACTCTAACTATGGCTACACCTTC.

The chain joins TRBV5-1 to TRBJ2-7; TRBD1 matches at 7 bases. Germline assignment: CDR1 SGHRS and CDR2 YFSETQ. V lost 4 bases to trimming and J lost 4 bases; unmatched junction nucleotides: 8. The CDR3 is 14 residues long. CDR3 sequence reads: CASSEGYRGYEQYF. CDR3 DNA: TGCGCCAGCAGCGAGGGTTACAGGGGTTACGAGCAGTACTTC.

For the CDR3, the DNA is TGTGCCAGCAGCTTTTTAAGACTAGCGGGGGGGACCTCTGGGGCCAACGTCCTGACTTTC. The encoded protein is CASSFLRLAGGTSGANVLTF. The V and J genes are TRBV11-2 and TRBJ2-6; 14 bases are shared with TRBD2. The V segment lost 3 bases and the J segment 0 bases; nucleotides outside the gene matches: 7. The CDR3 has 20 amino acids. Germline lookup yields CDR1 SGHAT and CDR2 FQNNGV.

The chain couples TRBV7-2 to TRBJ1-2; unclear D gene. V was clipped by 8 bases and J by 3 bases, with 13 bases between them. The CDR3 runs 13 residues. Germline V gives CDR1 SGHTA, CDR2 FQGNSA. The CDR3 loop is CASGQDGDYGYTF. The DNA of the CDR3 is TGTGCCAGCGGCCAGGACGGGGACTATGGCTACACCTTC.

CDR3 sequence (DNA): TGTGCCAGCAATTATCCAGGACAGGGCTCGGCTTCACCCCTCCACTTT. This encodes CASNYPGQGSASPLHF. The chain has TRBV6-6 and TRBJ1-6, with 8 bases fitting TRBD1. V gave up 7 bases and J gave up 9 bases; unmatched junction bases: 14. The germline V gene encodes CDR1 MNHNY and CDR2 SVGAGI (reference sequence). This CDR3 has 16 amino acids.

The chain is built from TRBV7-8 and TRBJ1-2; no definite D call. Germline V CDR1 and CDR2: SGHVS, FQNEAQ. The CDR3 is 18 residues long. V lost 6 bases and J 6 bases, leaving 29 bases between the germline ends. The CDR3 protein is CASSTSLQKRGPADGYTF. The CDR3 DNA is TGTGCCAGCAGTACGAGCCTACAAAAACGCGGTCCTGCGGATGGCTACACCTTC.

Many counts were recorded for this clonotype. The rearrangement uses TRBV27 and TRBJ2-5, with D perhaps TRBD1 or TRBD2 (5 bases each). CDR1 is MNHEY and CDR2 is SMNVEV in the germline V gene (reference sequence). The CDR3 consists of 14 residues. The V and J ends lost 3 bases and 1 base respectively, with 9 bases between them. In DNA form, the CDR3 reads TGTGCCAGCAGTTTCCCCGGGGCCCAAGAGACCCAGTACTTC. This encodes CASSFPGAQETQYF.

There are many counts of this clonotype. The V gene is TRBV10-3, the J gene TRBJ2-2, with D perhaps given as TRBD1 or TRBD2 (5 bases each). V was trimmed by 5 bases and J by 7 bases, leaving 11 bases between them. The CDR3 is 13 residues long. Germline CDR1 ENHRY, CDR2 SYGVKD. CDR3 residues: CAISFVGDGELFF. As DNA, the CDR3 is TGTGCCATCAGTTTCGTGGGGGACGGGGAGCTGTTTTTT.

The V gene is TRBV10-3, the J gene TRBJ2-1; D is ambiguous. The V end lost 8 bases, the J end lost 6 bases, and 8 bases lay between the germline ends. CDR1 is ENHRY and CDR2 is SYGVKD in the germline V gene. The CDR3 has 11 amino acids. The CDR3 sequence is CAICGGNEQFF. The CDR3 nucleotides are TGTGCCATCTGTGGTGGCAATGAGCAGTTCTTC.